One sample yielded the 22 T cell receptor beta chains listed below, sequenced in a study of blood T cell repertoires in COVID-19. Sequencing was performed with immunoSEQ multiplex PCR; in TCRdb, only in-frame clones are kept and a portion is missing. The sample comprises 220,000 or so clones, about 80% of which are singletons, and over 2.5% rests with the top ten. Sequences were obtained from peripheral blood. These receptors came from a woman in her thirties who had recovered from COVID-19.

The chain couples TRBV27 to TRBJ2-2; 7 bases line up with TRBD1. This CDR3 has 14 residues. CDR1 and CDR2 from the germline V gene are MNHEY and SMNVEV (reference sequence). With 5 bases clipped from V and 4 bases from J, the junction kept 4 bases outside the gene matches. CDR3 sequence reads: CASSTGQSTGELFF. CDR3 sequence (DNA): TGTGCCAGCAGTACGGGACAGTCCACCGGGGAGCTGTTTTTT.

The V call is TRBV6-6, the J call TRBJ1-4; 9 bases are a match to TRBD1. Germline V CDR1 and CDR2: MNHNY, SVGAGI (reference sequence). The CDR3 loop spans 15 amino acids. V shed 6 bases, J shed 7 bases, and the junction held 9 bases outside the gene matches. CDR3 nucleotides: TGTGCCAGCAGAGAGAGACAGGGGGGAGGTGAAAAACTGTTTTTT. It yields the protein CASRERQGGGEKLFF.

In this sample, this clone turned up once. The chain is built from TRBV19 and TRBJ2-1; 9 positions match TRBD2. The CDR3 spans 14 residues. Germline V lookup: CDR1 LNHDA, CDR2 SQIVND (reference sequence). V was clipped by 5 bases and J by 8 bases; unmatched bases: 7. The CDR3 is CASSRVAGADEQFF. In nucleotides, the CDR3 is TGTGCCAGTAGTCGGGTAGCGGGAGCAGATGAGCAGTTCTTC.

The rearrangement links TRBV3-1 (or the pseudogene TRBV3-2) to TRBJ1-1; 7 positions match TRBD1. V was pared by 4 bases and J by 6 bases, with 8 bases of the junction left unmatched. The CDR3 runs to 14 residues. Germline CDR1 reads LGHDT; CDR2 reads YNNKEL (reference sequence). CDR3 in amino acids: CASSRQGQVAEAFF. Written as DNA, the CDR3 is TGTGCCAGCAGCCGACAGGGCCAAGTCGCTGAAGCTTTCTTT.

The gene calls are TRBV30 and TRBJ1-4, with D possibly being TRBD1 (6 bases). V lost 0 bases and J 2 bases, leaving 7 bases between the germline ends. Germline CDR1 and CDR2: GTSNPN and SVGIG (reference sequence). The CDR3 covers 14 residues. CDR3 in DNA: TGTGCCTGGAGTGTAGGGGGTACTAATGAAAAACTGTTTTTT. This encodes CAWSVGGTNEKLFF.

V gene TRBV10-3 combines with J gene TRBJ2-7; 9 nucleotides match TRBD1. Trimming cost V 10 bases and J 9 bases; bases outside gene matches: 13. The CDR3 extends over 13 amino acids. Germline values: CDR1 ENHRY, CDR2 SYGVKD. In DNA form, the CDR3 reads TGTGCCAACTGGGACAGGGCATTGGGGCGGCAGTACTTC. As protein: CANWDRALGRQYF.

The chain is built from TRBV9 and TRBJ2-5, with TRBD2 matching 10 bases. Germline V gene lookup returns CDR1 SGDLS and CDR2 YYNGEE. The CDR3 runs 16 residues. The V and J ends lost 3 bases and 2 bases, in that order; junction bases with no gene match: 7. CDR3 sequence (DNA): TGTGCCAGCAGCGGACCTATAGCGGGAGGTCAAGAGACCCAGTACTTC. This codes for CASSGPIAGGQETQYF.

J is TRBJ2-5 and V is TRBV30; D is undetermined. The V and J ends lost 8 bases and 5 bases respectively, with 18 bases between them. The CDR3 has 13 residues. The germline V gene has CDR1 GTSNPN and CDR2 SVGIG (reference sequence). This CDR3 reads CAGEDYVLETQYF. For the CDR3, the DNA is TGTGCCGGTGAGGATTATGTTTTGGAGACCCAGTACTTC.

The genes are TRBV30 and TRBJ2-5, with TRBD2 matching over 13 bases. The germline V gene encodes CDR1 GTSNPN and CDR2 SVGIG (reference sequence). Unmatched junction bases numbered 4, after V lost 0 bases and J lost 3 bases. The CDR3 spans 16 residues. In DNA form, the CDR3 reads TGTGCCTGGAGTGTTGGGACTAGCGGGACGAAAGAGACCCAGTACTTC. Translated, it gives CAWSVGTSGTKETQYF.

The chain employs TRBV6-5 and TRBJ2-7; maybe TRBD1 (5 bases). Trimming shortened V by 5 bases and J by 3 bases, and 14 bases separated the two germline ends. The length of the CDR3 is 14 residues. Germline V gives CDR1 MNHEY, CDR2 SVGAGI. CDR3 amino acids: CASSPTQGYYEQYF. CDR3 nucleotides: TGTGCCAGCAGTCCGACCCAGGGTTACTACGAGCAGTACTTC.

This chain joins TRBV25-1 and TRBJ1-1; a weak D match, TRBD1 (5 bases). Per germline, CDR1 MGHDK and CDR2 SYGVNS. With 6 bases removed from V and 5 bases from J, the gap between germline ends came to 13 bases. The CDR3 consists of 13 residues. CDR3 protein: CASRGEVSTEAFF. In nucleotides, the CDR3 is TGTGCCAGCAGGGGGGAGGTCTCGACTGAAGCTTTCTTT. Complete variable domain (other parts from reference TRBV25-1 and TRBJ1-1): EADIYQTPRYLVIGTGKKITLECSQTMGHDKMYWYQQDPGMELHLIHYSYGVNSTEKGDLSSESTVSRIRTEHFPLTLESARPSHTSQYLCASRGEVSTEAFFGQGTRLTVV.

The chain uses TRBV2 and TRBJ2-7; D might be TRBD2 (6 bases). The CDR3 sequence is 15 residues long. CDR1 SNHLY and CDR2 FYNNEI come from the germline V gene. With 6 bases removed from V and 3 bases from J, the gap between germline ends came to 18 bases. The CDR3 reads CASRPLAAIVYEQYF. The CDR3 nucleotides read TGTGCCAGCAGGCCACTAGCAGCAATAGTCTACGAGCAGTACTTC.

The table lists this clone with many counts. CDR3 sequence: CASSYAGTGGFEQYF. CDR3 DNA sequence: TGTGCCAGCAGTTACGCCGGGACAGGGGGCTTCGAGCAGTACTTC. The chain links TRBV6-5 to TRBJ2-7; 12 nucleotides line up with TRBD1. V dropped 2 bases and J dropped 6; count of bases not matched to a gene: 5. This CDR3 has 15 amino acids. The germline V gene has CDR1 MNHEY and CDR2 SVGAGI.

The chain carries TRBV7-9 and TRBJ2-1, with 9 nucleotides matching TRBD2. The germline gives CDR1 SEHNR, CDR2 FQNEAQ (reference sequence). The CDR3 has 17 residues. J was trimmed by 9 bases and V by 5 bases; bases with no gene match: 17. The CDR3 nucleotides are TGTGCCAGCAGCATCCTTGCTGGCGGGAGGGCTTTTAGTGAGCAGTTCTTC. Protein sequence: CASSILAGGRAFSEQFF. Full variable domain (missing parts from reference TRBV7-9 and TRBJ2-1): DTGVSQNPRHKITKRGQNVTFRCDPISEHNRLYWYRQTLGQGPEFLTYFQNEAQLEKSRLLSDRFSAERPKGSFSTLEIQRTEQGDSAMYLCASSILAGGRAFSEQFFGPGTRLTVL.

The chain couples TRBV29-1 to TRBJ1-2; TRBD1 matches at 7 bases. The CDR3 contains 11 residues. CDR1 is SQVTM, CDR2 ANQGSEA, per germline. The junction had 7 bases not matched to a gene; V was cut back by 7 bases and J by 8 bases. The CDR3 DNA follows: TGCAGCGCCGGGACAGATTTCGGCTACACCTTC. The encoded protein is CSAGTDFGYTF.

This chain links TRBV5-1 with TRBJ1-1; TRBD1 is a possible D gene (6 bases). Deletions cut 4 bases from V and 8 bases from J, with 9 bases between. This CDR3 contains 11 residues. CDR1 and CDR2 (germline): SGHRS, YFSETQ. The CDR3 coding sequence is TGCGCCAGCAGCCCCGGGACAGAAGCTTTCTTT. It encodes CASSPGTEAFF. Combining the CDR3 with reference TRBV5-1 and TRBJ1-1 gives the whole variable domain KAGVTQTPRYLIKTRGQQVTLSCSPISGHRSVSWYQQTPGQGLQFLFEYFSETQRNKGNFPGRFSGRQFSNSRSEMNVSTLELGDSALYLCASSPGTEAFFGQGTRLTVV.

The rearrangement joins TRBV11-1 to TRBJ1-1; 7 bases map to TRBD1. CDR1 and CDR2 from the germline V gene are SGHAT and FQDESV (reference sequence). Losses at the gene ends were 5 bases for V and 0 bases for J; bases not matched to a gene: 3. The CDR3 sequence is 14 residues long. This chain's CDR3 is CASSPGQMNTEAFF. The CDR3 nucleotides read TGTGCCAGCAGCCCGGGACAGATGAACACTGAAGCTTTCTTT.

CDR3 DNA sequence: TGTGCCAGCAGCCCTCCAGGGAACACTGAAGCTTTCTTT. The encoded protein is CASSPPGNTEAFF. This chain uses TRBV7-3 with TRBJ1-1; no clear D gene. Trimming took 5 bases from V and 1 from J, leaving 8 bases between them. CDR3 length: 13 residues. Germline V gene data show CDR1 as SGHTA and CDR2 as FQGTGA. The complete variable domain, with remaining parts taken from reference TRBV7-3 and TRBJ1-1, reads GAGVSQTPSNKVTEKGKYVELRCDPISGHTALYWYRQSLGQGPEFLIYFQGTGAADDSGLPNDRFFAVRPEGSVSTLKIQRTERGDSAVYLCASSPPGNTEAFFGQGTRLTVV.

The chain employs TRBV19 and TRBJ2-1; 8 nucleotides line up with TRBD2. Germline CDR1 and CDR2: LNHDA and SQIVND (reference sequence). The CDR3 sequence is 15 residues long. Losses at the gene ends were 5 bases for V and 9 bases for J; bases not matched to a gene: 12. The CDR3, as DNA: TGTGCCAGTAGTCCACCACAGCGGGAGCTAGGTGAGCAGTTCTTC. Its translation: CASSPPQRELGEQFF.

This clone has ten or more counts. The V call is TRBV27, the J call TRBJ1-2; D unclear. This CDR3 region has 11 residues. The V gene lost 8 bases and the J gene lost 2 bases, with 6 bases spanning the gap. CDR1 is MNHEY, CDR2 SMNVEV, per germline (reference sequence). The CDR3 region has the DNA TGTGCCAGCGGCAGGAACTATGGCTACACCTTC. Its translation is CASGRNYGYTF.

The chain is built from TRBV21-1 and TRBJ2-4; the tabulated D call, TRBD2, remains unverified against the DNA. TRBV21-1 is a documented pseudogene. The CDR3 is 15 residues long. CDR3 nucleotide sequence: TGTGCCAGCAGCAAAGTCCGGGGGTTAAAAAACATTCAGTACTTC. Protein product: CASSKVRGLKNIQYF.

The genes are TRBV15 and TRBJ2-2, with TRBD2 matching 13 bases. The V and J ends lost 1 base and 7 bases, in that order; junction bases with no gene match: 12. CDR1 is LNHNV and CDR2 is YYDKDF in the germline V gene (reference sequence). This CDR3 has 19 amino acids. DNA for the CDR3: TGTGCCACCAGCAGAGGGACTAGCGGGAGTAAGAGTCTGGACGGGGAGCTGTTTTTT. Protein product: CATSRGTSGSKSLDGELFF.